Each of the 15 T cell receptor beta chains below was sequenced from the same sample in a study of T cell repertoires in cytomegalovirus infection. TCRdb reprocessed the reads with MiXCR, giving one entry per CDR3 protein. The data contain hundreds of thousands of distinct CDR3 sequences, around 32% of them seen just once; the ten biggest clones take up about an eighth. Input material: PBMCs. The receptors come from a human donor in good health (CMV status not recorded). Some clones in this sample may be carry-over from other donors' samples.

The chain has TRBV4-2 and TRBJ2-7; TRBD2 matches 8 bases. Germline CDR1 and CDR2: LGHNA and YNFKEQ. This CDR3 region has 14 residues. J gave up 2 bases and V 2 bases, and 2 bases lay outside the gene matches. The CDR3 DNA sequence: TGTGCCAGCAGCCAACGGGAGGGCACCTACGAGCAGTACTTC. Residues: CASSQREGTYEQYF.

The chain uses TRBV12-3 or TRBV12-4 and TRBJ2-3, with 9 bases matching TRBD2. V lost 7 bases, J lost 4 bases, and 3 bases stayed unmatched. The CDR3 runs 13 residues. The CDR3 protein is CASMGTSSDTQYF. CDR3 bases: TGTGCCAGCATGGGGACTAGCTCAGATACGCAGTATTTT.

This clonotype was seen ten or more times. V usage is TRBV6-1 and J usage is TRBJ2-5; D is possibly TRBD1 (5 bases). With 4 bases removed from V and 0 bases from J, the gap between germline ends came to 9 bases. In germline, CDR1 is MNHNS, CDR2 SASEGT. The CDR3 spans 14 residues. The CDR3, as DNA: TGTGCCAGCAGTGGACAGATGTACCAAGAGACCCAGTACTTC. Amino acids: CASSGQMYQETQYF.

Ten or more counts support this clonotype. J is TRBJ2-7 and V is TRBV28; no clear D gene. The germline CDR1 and CDR2 sequences are MDHEN and SYDVKM. V dropped 5 bases and J dropped 0 bases, with 14 bases sitting between them. The CDR3 spans 15 residues. The CDR3 DNA reads TGTGCCAGCAGTGTCGGCCAGGTCAACTCCTACGAGCAGTACTTC. This encodes CASSVGQVNSYEQYF. Full variable domain (remainder filled in from reference TRBV28 and TRBJ2-7): DVKVTQSSRYLVKRTGEKVFLECVQDMDHENMFWYRQDPGLGLRLIYFSYDVKMKEKGDIPEGYSVSREKKERFSLILESASTNQTSMYLCASSVGQVNSYEQYFGPGTRLTVT.

In its sample, this clonotype was seen a few times. The V gene is TRBV2, the J gene TRBJ2-7, with a possible D match to TRBD2 (5 bases). CDR3 size: 14 residues. Germline CDR1 SNHLY, CDR2 FYNNEI. The V gene lost 4 bases and the J gene lost 4 bases, with 14 bases spanning the gap. The CDR3 is CASSGDRADYEQYF. CDR3 DNA sequence: TGTGCCAGCAGTGGTGATAGAGCGGATTACGAGCAGTACTTC. The complete variable domain, with remaining parts taken from reference TRBV2 and TRBJ2-7, reads EPEVTQTPSHQVTQMGQEVILRCVPISNHLYFYWYRQILGQKVEFLVSFYNNEISEKSEIFDDQFSVERPDGSNFTLKIRSTKLEDSAMYFCASSGDRADYEQYFGPGTRLTVT.

This clonotype was observed at least ten times. The rearrangement links TRBV28 to TRBJ2-2; TRBD2 agrees at 7 bases. Trimming removed 4 bases from V and 0 bases from J; junction bases left unmatched: 14. The germline V gene has CDR1 MDHEN and CDR2 SYDVKM. There are 19 residues in the CDR3. CDR3 sequence: CASSYLIRAGDPNTGELFF. The CDR3 nucleotides are TGTGCCAGCAGTTACCTGATTCGGGCGGGGGACCCGAACACCGGGGAGCTGTTTTTT.

The chain employs TRBV5-4 and TRBJ2-5; 8 bases agree with TRBD1. J gave up 6 bases and V 1 base, and 5 bases lay outside the gene matches. The CDR3 sequence is 14 residues long. The germline V gene has CDR1 SGHNT and CDR2 YYREEE (reference sequence). The DNA for the CDR3 is TGTGCCAGCAGCTTGACGGACAGGGTGCAGACCCAGTACTTC. It translates to CASSLTDRVQTQYF.

The chain links TRBV6-6 to TRBJ2-3; D is undetermined. The CDR3 is 16 residues long. CDR1 is MNHNY and CDR2 is SVGAGI in the germline V gene (reference sequence). Trimming removed 0 bases from V and 0 bases from J, with 10 bases in between. The CDR3 sequence is CASSYSTQVSTDTQYF. In DNA form, the CDR3 reads TGTGCCAGCAGTTACTCGACCCAGGTCAGCACAGATACGCAGTATTTT.

This rearrangement joins TRBV15 to TRBJ2-5; TRBD1 agrees at 7 bases. The junction had 15 bases not matched to a gene; V was cut back by 4 bases and J by 7 bases. Germline CDR1 and CDR2: LNHNV and YYDKDF (reference sequence). The CDR3 spans 16 residues. CDR3 coding DNA: TGTGCCACCAGCAACCAAGGCATCGGACAGGCCCTGACCCAGTACTTC. Its protein is CATSNQGIGQALTQYF.

The gene calls are TRBV5-6 and TRBJ1-1; D is uncertain. The ends were cut back, 0 bases at V and 11 bases at J, with 23 bases in the middle. In germline, CDR1 is SGHDT, CDR2 YYEEEE. The CDR3 contains 16 residues. The CDR3 loop reads CASSLETGSGLQPAFF. In DNA form, the CDR3 reads TGTGCCAGCAGCTTGGAAACGGGCAGCGGTCTTCAGCCGGCTTTCTTT.

The gene calls are TRBV30 and TRBJ1-4; TRBD1 matches at 7 bases. Germline loops: CDR1 GTSNPN, CDR2 SVGIG (reference sequence). The CDR3 sequence is 14 residues long. The trim removed 5 bases at V and 5 bases at J, leaving 8 bases unmatched. The CDR3 loop reads CAWALDRTNEKLFF. The CDR3 DNA reads TGTGCCTGGGCCCTGGACAGGACGAATGAAAAACTGTTTTTT.

This chain connects TRBV20-1 to TRBJ1-1; no clear D gene. The germline V and J ends were trimmed by 3 bases and 4 bases, with 12 bases remaining between them. The CDR3 runs to 13 residues. In germline, CDR1 is DFQATT, CDR2 SNEGSKA (reference sequence). The CDR3 nucleotides are TGCAGTGCTAGGGGCTCAGCGGTCACTGAAGCTTTCTTT. Translation: CSARGSAVTEAFF.

This rearrangement joins TRBV7-2 to TRBJ2-1; D is unclear. V lost 7 bases, J lost 8 bases, and 12 bases lay in between. CDR3 length: 12 amino acids. Germline V CDR1 and CDR2: SGHTA, FQGNSA. CDR3 nucleotide sequence: TGTGCCAGCAACAGAGACTTCGATGAGCAGTTCTTC. This encodes CASNRDFDEQFF.

The chain uses TRBV10-3 and TRBJ1-1; D gene ambiguous. This CDR3 contains 12 residues. Germline assignment: CDR1 ENHRY and CDR2 SYGVKD. The V and J ends lost 2 bases and 3 bases respectively, with 4 bases between them. For the CDR3, the DNA is TGTGCCATCAGTGAGGTTCACACTGAAGCTTTCTTT. It yields the protein CAISEVHTEAFF.

The gene calls are TRBV20-1 and TRBJ2-1; tentatively, D is TRBD2 (6 bases). The CDR3 length is 15 residues. V gave up 5 bases and J gave up 4 bases, with 18 bases separating them. Germline V gene data show CDR1 as DFQATT and CDR2 as SNEGSKA (reference sequence). The CDR3 spells CSAGQFRGNYNEQFF. CDR3 DNA sequence: TGCAGTGCTGGCCAGTTCCGGGGGAATTACAATGAGCAGTTCTTC.